This TCR beta chain originates from a study of spatial heterogeneity in lung cancer. Specified time point: blood at routine non-recurrence follow-up after resection. TCRdb reprocessed the 5' RACE reads via MiXCR and lists one record per CDR3 protein. Altogether around 100,000 distinct CDR3 sequences are present, more than 10% being singletons, with the ten largest covering approximately 25%. The V gene end was trimmed by 2 bases and the J gene end by 3 bases; junction bases not matched to a gene: 5. The CDR3 runs 16 residues. In germline, CDR1 is WNHNN, CDR2 SYGVQD (reference sequence). This clonotype was counted only a few times.

This sequence joins TRBV10-1 and TRBJ2-1; TRBD2 matches 9 bases. The source material was PBMCs, sampled at follow-up. This receptor was taken from a female donor with early-stage non-small cell lung cancer. CDR3 DNA: TGCGCCAGCAGTGAGACGTTTAGCGGGAGCTACAATGAGCAGTTCTTC. Protein sequence: CASSETFSGSYNEQFF.